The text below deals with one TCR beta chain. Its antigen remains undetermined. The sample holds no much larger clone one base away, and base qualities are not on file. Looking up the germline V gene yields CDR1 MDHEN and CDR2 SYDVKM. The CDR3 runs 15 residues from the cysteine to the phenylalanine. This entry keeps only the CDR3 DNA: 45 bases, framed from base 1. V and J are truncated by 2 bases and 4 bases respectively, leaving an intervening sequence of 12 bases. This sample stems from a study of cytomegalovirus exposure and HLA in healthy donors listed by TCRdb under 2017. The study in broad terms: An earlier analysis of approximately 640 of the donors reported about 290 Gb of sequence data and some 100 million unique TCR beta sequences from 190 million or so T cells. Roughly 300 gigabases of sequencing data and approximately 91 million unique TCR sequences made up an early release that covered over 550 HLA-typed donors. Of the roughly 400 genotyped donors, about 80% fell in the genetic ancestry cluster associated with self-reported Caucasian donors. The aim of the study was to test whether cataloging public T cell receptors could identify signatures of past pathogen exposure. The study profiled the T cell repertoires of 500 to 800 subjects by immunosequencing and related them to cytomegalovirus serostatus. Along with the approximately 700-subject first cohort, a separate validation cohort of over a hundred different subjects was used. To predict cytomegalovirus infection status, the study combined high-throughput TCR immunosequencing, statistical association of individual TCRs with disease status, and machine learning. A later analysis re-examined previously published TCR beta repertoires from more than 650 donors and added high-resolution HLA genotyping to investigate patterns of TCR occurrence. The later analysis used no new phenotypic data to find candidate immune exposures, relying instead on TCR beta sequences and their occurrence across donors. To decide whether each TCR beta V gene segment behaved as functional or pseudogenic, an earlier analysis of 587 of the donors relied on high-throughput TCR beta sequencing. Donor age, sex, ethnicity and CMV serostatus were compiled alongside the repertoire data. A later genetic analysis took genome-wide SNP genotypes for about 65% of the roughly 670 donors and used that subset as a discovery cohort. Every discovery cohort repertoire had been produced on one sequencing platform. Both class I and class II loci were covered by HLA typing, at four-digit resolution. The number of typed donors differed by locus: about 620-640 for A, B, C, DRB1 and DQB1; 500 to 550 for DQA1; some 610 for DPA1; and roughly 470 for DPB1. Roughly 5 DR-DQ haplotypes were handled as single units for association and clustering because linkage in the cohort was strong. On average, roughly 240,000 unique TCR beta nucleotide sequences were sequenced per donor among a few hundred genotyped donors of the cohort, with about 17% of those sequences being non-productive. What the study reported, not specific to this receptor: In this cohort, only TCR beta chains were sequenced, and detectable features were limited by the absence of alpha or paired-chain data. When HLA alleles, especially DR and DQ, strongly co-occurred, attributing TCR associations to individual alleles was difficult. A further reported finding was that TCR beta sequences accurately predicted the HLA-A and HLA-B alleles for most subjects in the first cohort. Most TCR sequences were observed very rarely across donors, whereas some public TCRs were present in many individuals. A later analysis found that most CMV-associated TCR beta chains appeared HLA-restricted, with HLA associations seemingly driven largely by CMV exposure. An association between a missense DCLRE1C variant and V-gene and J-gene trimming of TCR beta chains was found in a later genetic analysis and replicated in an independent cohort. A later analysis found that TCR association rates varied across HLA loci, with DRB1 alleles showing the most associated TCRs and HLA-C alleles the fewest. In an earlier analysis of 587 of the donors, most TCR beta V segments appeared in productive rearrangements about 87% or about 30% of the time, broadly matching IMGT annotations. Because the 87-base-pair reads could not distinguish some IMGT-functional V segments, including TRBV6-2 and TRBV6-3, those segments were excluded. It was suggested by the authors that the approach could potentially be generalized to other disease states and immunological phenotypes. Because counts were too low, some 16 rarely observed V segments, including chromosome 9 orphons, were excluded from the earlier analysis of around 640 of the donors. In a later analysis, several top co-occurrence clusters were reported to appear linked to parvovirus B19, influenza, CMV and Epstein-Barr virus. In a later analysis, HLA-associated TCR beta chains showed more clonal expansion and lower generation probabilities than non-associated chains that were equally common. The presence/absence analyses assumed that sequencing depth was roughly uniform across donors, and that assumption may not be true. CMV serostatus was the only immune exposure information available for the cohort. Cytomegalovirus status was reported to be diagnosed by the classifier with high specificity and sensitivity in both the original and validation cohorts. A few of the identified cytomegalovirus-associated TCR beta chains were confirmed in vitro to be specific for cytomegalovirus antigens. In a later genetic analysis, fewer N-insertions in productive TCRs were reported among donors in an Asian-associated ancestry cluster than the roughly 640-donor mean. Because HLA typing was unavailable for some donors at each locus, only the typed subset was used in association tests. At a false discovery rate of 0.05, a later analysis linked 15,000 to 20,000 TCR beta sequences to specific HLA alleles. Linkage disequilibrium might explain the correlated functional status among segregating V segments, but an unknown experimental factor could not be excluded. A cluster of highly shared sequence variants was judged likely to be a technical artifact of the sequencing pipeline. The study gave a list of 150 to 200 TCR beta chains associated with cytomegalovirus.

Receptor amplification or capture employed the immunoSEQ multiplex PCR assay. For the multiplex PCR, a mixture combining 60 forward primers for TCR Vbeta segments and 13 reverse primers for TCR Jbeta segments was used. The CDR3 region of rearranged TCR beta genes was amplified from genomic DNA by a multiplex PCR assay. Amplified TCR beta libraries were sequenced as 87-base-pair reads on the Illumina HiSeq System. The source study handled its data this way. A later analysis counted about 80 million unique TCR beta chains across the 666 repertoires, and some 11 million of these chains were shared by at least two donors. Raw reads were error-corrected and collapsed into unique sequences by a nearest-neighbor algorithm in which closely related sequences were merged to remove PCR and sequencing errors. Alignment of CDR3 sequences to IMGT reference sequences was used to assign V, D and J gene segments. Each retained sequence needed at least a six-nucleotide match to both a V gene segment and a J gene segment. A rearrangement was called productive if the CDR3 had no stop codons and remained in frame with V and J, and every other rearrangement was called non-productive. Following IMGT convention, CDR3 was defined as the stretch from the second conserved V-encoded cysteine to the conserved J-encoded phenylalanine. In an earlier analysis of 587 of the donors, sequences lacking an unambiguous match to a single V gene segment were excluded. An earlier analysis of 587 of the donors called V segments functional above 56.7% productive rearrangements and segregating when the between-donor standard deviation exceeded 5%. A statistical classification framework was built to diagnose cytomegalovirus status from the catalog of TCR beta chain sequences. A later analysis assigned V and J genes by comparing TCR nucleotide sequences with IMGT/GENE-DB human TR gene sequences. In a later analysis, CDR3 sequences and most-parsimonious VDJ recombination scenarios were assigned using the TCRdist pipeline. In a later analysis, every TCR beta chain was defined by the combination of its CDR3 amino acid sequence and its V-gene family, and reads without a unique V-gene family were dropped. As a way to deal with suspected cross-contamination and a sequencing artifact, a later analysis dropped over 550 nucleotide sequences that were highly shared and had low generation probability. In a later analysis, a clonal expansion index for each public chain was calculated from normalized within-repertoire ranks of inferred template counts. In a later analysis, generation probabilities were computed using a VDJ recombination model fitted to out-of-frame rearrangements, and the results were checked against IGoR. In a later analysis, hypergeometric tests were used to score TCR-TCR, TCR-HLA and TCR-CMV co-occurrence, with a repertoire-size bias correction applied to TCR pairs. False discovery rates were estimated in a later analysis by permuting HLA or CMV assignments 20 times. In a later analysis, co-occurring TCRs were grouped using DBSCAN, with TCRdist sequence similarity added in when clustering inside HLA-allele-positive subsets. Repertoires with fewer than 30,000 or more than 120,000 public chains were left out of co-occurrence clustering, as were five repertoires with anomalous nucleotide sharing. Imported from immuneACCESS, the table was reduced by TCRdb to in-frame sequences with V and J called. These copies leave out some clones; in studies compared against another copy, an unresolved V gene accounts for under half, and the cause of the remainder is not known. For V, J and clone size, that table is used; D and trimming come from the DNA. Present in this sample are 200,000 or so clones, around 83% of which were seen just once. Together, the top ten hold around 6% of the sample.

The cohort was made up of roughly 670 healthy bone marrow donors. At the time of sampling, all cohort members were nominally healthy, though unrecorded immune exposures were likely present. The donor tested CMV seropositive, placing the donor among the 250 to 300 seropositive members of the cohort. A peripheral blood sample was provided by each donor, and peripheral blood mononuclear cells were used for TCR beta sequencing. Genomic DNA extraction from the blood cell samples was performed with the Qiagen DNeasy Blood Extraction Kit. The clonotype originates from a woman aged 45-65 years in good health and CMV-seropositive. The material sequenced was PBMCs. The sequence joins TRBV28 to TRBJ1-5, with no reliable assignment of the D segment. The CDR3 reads CASSLGPGPNQPQHF. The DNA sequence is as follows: TGTGCCAGCAGTTTAGGGCCCGGCCCAAATCAGCCCCAGCATTTT.